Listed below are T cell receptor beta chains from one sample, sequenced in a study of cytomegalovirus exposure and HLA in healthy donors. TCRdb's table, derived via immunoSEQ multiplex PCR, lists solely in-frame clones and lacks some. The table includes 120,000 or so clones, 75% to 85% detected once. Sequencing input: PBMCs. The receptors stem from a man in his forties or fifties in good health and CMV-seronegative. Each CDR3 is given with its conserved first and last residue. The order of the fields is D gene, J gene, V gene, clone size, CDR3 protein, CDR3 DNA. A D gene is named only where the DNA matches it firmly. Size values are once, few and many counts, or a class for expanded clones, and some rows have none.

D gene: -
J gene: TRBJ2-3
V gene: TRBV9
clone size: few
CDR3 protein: CASSPPPVADTQYF
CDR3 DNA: TGTGCCAGCAGCCCCCCCCCGGTGGCAGATACGCAGTATTTT

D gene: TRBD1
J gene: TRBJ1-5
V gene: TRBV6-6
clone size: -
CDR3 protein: CASSRRTGNQPQHF
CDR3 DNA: TGTGCCAGCAGTCGACGGACAGGGAATCAGCCCCAGCATTTT

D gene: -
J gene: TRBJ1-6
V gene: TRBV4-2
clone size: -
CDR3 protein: CASSQEGTYNSPLHF
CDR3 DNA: TGTGCCAGCAGCCAGGAGGGAACCTATAATTCACCCCTCCACTTT

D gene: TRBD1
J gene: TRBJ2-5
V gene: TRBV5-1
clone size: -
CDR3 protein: CASSLGQGVTETQYF
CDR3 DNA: TGCGCCAGCAGCTTGGGACAGGGGGTGACAGAGACCCAGTACTTC

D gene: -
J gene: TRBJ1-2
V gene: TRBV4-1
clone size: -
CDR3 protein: CASSQGGYRNYGYTF
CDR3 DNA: TGCGCCAGCAGCCAAGGGGGTTACAGGAACTATGGCTACACCTTC

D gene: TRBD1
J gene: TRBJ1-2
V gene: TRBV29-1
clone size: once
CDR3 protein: CSVVTGELGYTF
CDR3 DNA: TGCAGCGTTGTAACAGGGGAATTAGGCTACACCTTC

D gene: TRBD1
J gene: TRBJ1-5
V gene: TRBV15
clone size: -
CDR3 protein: CATSRDRDSYQPQHF
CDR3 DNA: TGTGCCACCAGCAGAGATCGGGACAGTTATCAGCCCCAGCATTTT

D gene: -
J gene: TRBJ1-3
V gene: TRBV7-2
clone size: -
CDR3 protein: CASSLGRNTIYF
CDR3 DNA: TGTGCCAGCAGCTTAGGGCGAAACACCATATATTTT

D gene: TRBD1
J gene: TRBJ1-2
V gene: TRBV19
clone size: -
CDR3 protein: CASSIAGTGGNNYGYTF
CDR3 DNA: TGTGCCAGTAGCATCGCCGGGACAGGGGGAAATAACTATGGCTACACCTTC

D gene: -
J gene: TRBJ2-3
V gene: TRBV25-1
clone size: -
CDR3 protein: CASRRGDTQYF
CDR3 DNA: TGTGCCAGCAGAAGAGGGGATACGCAGTATTTT

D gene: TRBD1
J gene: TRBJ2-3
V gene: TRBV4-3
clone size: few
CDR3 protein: CASSQDWTGGTDTQYF
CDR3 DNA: TGCGCCAGCAGCCAAGACTGGACAGGGGGCACAGATACGCAGTATTTT

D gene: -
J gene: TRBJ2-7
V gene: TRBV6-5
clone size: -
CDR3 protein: CASRTGGYEQYF
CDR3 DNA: TGTGCCAGCAGAACCGGAGGCTACGAGCAGTACTTC

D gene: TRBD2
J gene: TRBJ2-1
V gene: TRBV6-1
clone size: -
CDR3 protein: CATSGSGGRNEQFF
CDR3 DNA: TGTGCCACCAGCGGTAGCGGGGGCAGAAATGAGCAGTTCTTC

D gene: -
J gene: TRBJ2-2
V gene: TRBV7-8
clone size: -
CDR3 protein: CASSSTGSTGELFF
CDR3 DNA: TGTGCCAGCAGCTCCACAGGGTCCACCGGGGAGCTGTTTTTT

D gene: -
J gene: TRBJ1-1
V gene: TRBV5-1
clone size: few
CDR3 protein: CASSLRDTEAFF
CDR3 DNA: TGCGCCAGCAGCCTCCGGGACACTGAAGCTTTCTTT

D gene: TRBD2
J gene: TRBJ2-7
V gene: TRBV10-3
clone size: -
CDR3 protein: CATRTSGLSYEQYF
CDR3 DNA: TGTGCCACCCGAACTAGCGGGCTCTCCTACGAGCAGTACTTC

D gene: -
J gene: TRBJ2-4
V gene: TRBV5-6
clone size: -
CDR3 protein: CASSDGIQTTEKLNSQYF
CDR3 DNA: TGTGCCAGCAGCGACGGTATACAGACGACAGAAAAATTAAACAGTCAGTACTTC

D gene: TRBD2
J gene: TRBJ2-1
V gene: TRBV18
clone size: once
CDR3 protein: CASSFMTSGMNEQFF
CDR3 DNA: TGTGCCAGCTCGTTTATGACTAGCGGGATGAATGAGCAGTTCTTC

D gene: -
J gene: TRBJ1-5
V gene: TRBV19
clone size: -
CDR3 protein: CATTDMYSNQPQHF
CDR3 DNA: TGTGCCACCACGGACATGTATAGCAATCAGCCCCAGCATTTT

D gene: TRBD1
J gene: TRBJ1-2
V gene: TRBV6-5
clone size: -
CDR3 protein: CASRKQGAGSGYTF
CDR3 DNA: TGTGCCAGCAGAAAACAGGGGGCCGGGTCTGGCTACACCTTC

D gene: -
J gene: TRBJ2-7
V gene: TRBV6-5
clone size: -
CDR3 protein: CASSYGGGQPYEQYF
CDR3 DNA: TGTGCCAGCAGTTACGGAGGGGGCCAGCCCTACGAGCAGTACTTC

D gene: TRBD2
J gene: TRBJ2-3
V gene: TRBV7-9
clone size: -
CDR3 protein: CASTWGTTSTDTQYF
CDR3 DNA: TGTGCCAGCACCTGGGGGACTACTAGCACAGATACGCAGTATTTT

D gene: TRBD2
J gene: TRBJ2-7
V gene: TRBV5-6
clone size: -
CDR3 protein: CASSLQGAGNYEQYF
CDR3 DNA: TGTGCCAGCAGCCTCCAGGGAGCGGGAAACTACGAGCAGTACTTC

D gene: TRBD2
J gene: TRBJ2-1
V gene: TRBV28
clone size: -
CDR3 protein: CASILSGRVGEQFF
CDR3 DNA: TGTGCCAGCATTCTTAGCGGGAGGGTCGGTGAGCAGTTCTTC

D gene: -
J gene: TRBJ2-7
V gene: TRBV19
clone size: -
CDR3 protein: CASTAGQFSYEQYF
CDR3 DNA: TGTGCCAGTACCGCGGGCCAGTTCTCCTACGAGCAGTACTTC

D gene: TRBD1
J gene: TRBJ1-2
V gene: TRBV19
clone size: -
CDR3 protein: CASNGQGNYGYTF
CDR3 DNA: TGTGCCAGTAATGGACAGGGAAACTATGGCTACACCTTC

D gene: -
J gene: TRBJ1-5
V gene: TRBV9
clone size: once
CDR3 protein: CASSASGSVNQPQHF
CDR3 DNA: TGTGCCAGCAGTGCCTCGGGTTCAGTGAATCAGCCCCAGCATTTT